This TCR beta chain was recovered during a study of control samples from healthy donors and cancer patients. Germline V CDR1 and CDR2: SGHAT, FQNNGV. V trimming: 3 bases; J trimming: 2 bases; junction bases outside the gene matches: 4. The CDR3 consists of 15 residues. TCRdb's table, derived via immunoSEQ multiplex PCR, lists solely in-frame clones and lacks some. The profile shows under 80,000 clones, under 95% of them singletons. Specimen: PBMCs. The rearrangement joins TRBV11-2 to TRBJ1-1; 9 bases match TRBD1. This TCR derives from a woman in her thirties or forties with lung cancer. Written as DNA, the CDR3 is TGTGCCAGCAGCTTTAACACAGGGGGCAACACTGAAGCTTTCTTT. This encodes CASSFNTGGNTEAFF.